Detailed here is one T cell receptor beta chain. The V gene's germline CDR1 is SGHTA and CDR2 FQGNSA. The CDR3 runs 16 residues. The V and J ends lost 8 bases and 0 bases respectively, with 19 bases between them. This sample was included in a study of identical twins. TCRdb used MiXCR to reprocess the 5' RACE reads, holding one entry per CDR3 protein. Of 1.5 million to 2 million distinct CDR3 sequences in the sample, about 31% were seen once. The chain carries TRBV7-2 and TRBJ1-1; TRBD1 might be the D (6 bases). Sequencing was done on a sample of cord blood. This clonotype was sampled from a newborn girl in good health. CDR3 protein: CASHKEQGTMNTEAFF. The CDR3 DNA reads TGTGCCAGCCATAAAGAACAGGGTACCATGAACACTGAAGCTTTCTTT.